Below, one T cell receptor (beta chain) is given with its context. This clone has only one observation. Its binding antigen is unknown. No much larger clone exists at a distance of one base, and base qualities are not known. All of the donors in the study were healthy humans. There are 11 amino acids in the CDR3, from cysteine to phenylalanine inclusive. Of the read, only the CDR3 DNA is kept; its 33 bases are in frame from base 1. From a lookup of the germline V gene (reference sequence), CDR1 and CDR2 are LNHDA and SQIVND. Between the V and J ends, shortened by 8 bases and 0 bases respectively, the junction contains 2 bases. These data belong to a study of T cell repertoires and Cas9 in healthy adults (dated by TCRdb to the late 2010s). For the wider study: Within the CD4 and CD8 compartments, SpCas9-reactive T cells were assessed for multi-effector potency, cytotoxicity and lineage determination. Preexisting T cell immunity against the Streptococcus pyogenes Cas9 nuclease (SpCas9) used in CRISPR gene editing was examined in the study. General findings and caveats noted by the study authors: Proliferation and function of SpCas9-reactive effector T cells were reported to be mitigated in vitro by SpCas9-reactive regulatory T cells.

Libraries were made using the immunoSEQ multiplex PCR assay. The table comes from immuneACCESS by way of TCRdb, which keeps in-frame sequences with V and J called. Part of the clones is missing from these tables; in studies checked, under half for an unresolved V gene and the rest for unknown reasons. A total of fewer than 15,000 clones appear in this sample, approximately 91% of them only once. The ten largest clones represent about 2.1% of the sample. The source is a human donor in good health. The chain is assembled from TRBV19 and TRBJ1-3, with the D gene uncertain. The sequenced sample was Tregs (CD4+, CD25+, CD127-, CD137-, CD154-) from PBMCs; culture status not recorded. DNA sequence: TGTGCCAGTTACTCTGGAAACACCATATATTTT. The translation is CASYSGNTIYF.